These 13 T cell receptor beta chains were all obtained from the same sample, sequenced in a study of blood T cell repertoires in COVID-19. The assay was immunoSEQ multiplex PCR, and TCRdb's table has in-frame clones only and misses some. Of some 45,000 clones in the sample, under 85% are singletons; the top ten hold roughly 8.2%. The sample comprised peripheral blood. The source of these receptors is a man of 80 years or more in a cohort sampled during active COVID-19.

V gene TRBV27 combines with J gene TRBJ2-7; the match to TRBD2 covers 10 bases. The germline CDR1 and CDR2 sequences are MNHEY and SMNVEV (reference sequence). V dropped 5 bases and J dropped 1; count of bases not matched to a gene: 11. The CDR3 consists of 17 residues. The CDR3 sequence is CASSQGLARVGSYEQYF. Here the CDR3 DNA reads TGTGCCAGCAGTCAGGGACTAGCGAGAGTAGGGTCCTACGAGCAGTACTTC.

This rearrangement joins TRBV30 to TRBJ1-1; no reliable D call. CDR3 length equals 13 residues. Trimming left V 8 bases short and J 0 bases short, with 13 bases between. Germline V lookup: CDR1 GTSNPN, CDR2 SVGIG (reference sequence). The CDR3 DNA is TGTGCCAGCCAGAGAGGGATGAACACTGAAGCTTTCTTT. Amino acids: CASQRGMNTEAFF.

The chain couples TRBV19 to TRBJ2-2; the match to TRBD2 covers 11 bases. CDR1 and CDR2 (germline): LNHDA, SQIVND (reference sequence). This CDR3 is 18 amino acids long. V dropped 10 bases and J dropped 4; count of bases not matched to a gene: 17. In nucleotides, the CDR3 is TGTGCCACCCTAAATTTAGCGGGAGGGCCTACGGGCACCGGGGAGCTGTTTTTT. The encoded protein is CATLNLAGGPTGTGELFF. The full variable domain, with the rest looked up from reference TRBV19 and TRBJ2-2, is DGGITQSPKYLFRKEGQNVTLSCEQNLNHDAMYWYRQDPGQGLRLIYYSQIVNDFQKGDIAEGYSVSREKKESFPLTVTSAQKNPTAFYLCATLNLAGGPTGTGELFFGEGSRLTVL.

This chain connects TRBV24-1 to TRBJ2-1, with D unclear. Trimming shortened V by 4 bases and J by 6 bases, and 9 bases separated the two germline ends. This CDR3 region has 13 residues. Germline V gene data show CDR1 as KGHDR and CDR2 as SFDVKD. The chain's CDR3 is CATSDTVTNEQFF. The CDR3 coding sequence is TGTGCCACCAGTGACACAGTGACCAATGAGCAGTTCTTC.

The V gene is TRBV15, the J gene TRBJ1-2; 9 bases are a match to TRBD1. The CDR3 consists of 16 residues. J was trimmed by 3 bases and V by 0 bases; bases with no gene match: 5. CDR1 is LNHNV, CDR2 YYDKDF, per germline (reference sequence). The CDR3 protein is CATSRDRDRGYYGYTF. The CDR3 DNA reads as TGTGCCACCAGCAGAGATCGCGACAGGGGGTACTATGGCTACACCTTC.

The DNA of the CDR3 is TGCGCCAGCAGCCAAGAAGGGACAGGGCTTCAGCCCCAGCATTTT. Translation gives CASSQEGTGLQPQHF. The genes are TRBV4-1 and TRBJ1-5, with 9 bases lining up with TRBD1. V trimming: 0 bases; J trimming: 6 bases; junction bases outside the gene matches: 3. The CDR3 consists of 15 residues. CDR1 MGHRA and CDR2 YSYEKL come from the germline V gene.

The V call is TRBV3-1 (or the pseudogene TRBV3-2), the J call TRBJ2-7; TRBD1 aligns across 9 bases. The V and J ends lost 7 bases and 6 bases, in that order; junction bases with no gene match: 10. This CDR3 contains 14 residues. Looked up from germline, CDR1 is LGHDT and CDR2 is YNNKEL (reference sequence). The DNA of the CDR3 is TGTGCCAGCACCCCGACAGGGGGGAGAGGCGAGCAGTACTTC. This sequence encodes CASTPTGGRGEQYF.

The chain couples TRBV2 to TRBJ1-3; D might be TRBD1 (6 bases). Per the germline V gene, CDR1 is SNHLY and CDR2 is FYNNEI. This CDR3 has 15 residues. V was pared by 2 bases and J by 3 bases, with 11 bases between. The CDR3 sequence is CASSEIGGLGNTIYF. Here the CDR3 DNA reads TGTGCCAGCAGTGAAATCGGGGGGCTTGGAAACACCATATATTTT. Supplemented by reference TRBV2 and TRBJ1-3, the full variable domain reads EPEVTQTPSHQVTQMGQEVILRCVPISNHLYFYWYRQILGQKVEFLVSFYNNEISEKSEIFDDQFSVERPDGSNFTLKIRSTKLEDSAMYFCASSEIGGLGNTIYFGEGSWLTVV.

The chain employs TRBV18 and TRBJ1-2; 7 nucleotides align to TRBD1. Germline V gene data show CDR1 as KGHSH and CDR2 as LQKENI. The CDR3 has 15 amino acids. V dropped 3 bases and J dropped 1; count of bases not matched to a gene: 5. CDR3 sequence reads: CASSPWQGDNYGYTF. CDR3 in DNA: TGTGCCAGCTCACCTTGGCAGGGGGATAACTATGGCTACACCTTC.

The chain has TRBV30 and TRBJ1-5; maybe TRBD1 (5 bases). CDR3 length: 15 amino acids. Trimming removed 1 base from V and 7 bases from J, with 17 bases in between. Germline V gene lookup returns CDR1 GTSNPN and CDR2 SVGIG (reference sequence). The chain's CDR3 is CAWSGVDGGEQPQHF. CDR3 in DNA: TGTGCCTGGAGTGGGGTTGACGGAGGGGAACAGCCCCAGCATTTT. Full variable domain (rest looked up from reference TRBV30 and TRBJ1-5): SQTIHQWPATLVQPVGSPLSLECTVEGTSNPNLYWYRQAAGRGLQLLFYSVGIGQISSEVPQNLSASRPQDRQFILSSKKLLLSDSGFYLCAWSGVDGGEQPQHFGDGTRLSIL.

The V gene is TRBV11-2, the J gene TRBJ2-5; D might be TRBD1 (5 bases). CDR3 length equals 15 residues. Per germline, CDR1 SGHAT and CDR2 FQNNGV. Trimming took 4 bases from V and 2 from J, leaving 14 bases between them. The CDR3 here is CASSSRGFRQETQYF. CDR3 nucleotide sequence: TGTGCCAGCAGCTCAAGGGGTTTCCGACAAGAGACCCAGTACTTC.

The CDR3 reads CATTGRNSPLHF. The DNA of the CDR3 is TGTGCCACCACTGGGCGCAATTCACCCCTCCACTTT. V gene TRBV6-6 combines with J gene TRBJ1-6; D uncertain. The CDR3 runs 12 residues. Deletions cut 10 bases from V and 7 bases from J, with 11 bases between. From germline, CDR1 is MNHNY and CDR2 SVGAGI (reference sequence).

CDR3 coding DNA: TGTGCCAGTAGTCGCCGAGAGGGAGGGGGCAATCAGCCCCAGCATTTT. This encodes CASSRREGGGNQPQHF. The genes are TRBV19 and TRBJ1-5; D may be TRBD1 (5 bases). CDR3 length: 16 residues. V was trimmed by 5 bases and J by 2 bases, leaving 16 bases between them. Germline lookup yields CDR1 LNHDA and CDR2 SQIVND (reference sequence).